Below are 19 T cell receptor beta chains sequenced from a single sample in a study of neurological immune-mediated disorders. MiXCR was run by TCRdb on the 5' RACE reads, yielding one entry per CDR3 protein. The profile covers more than 40,000 distinct CDR3 sequences, with 14% appearing a single time and approximately 3.6% taken by the ten largest. Input material: CD4+ T cells from blood. The origin of the receptors is a woman in her sixties with HTLV-1-associated myelopathy (HAM/TSP).

This clonotype was observed many times. V gene TRBV5-1 combines with J gene TRBJ2-7; 8 positions match TRBD1. V dropped 0 bases and J dropped 3; count of bases not matched to a gene: 2. Germline values: CDR1 SGHRS, CDR2 YFSETQ. The CDR3 runs to 14 residues. CDR3 region: CASSLVGQGYEQYF. CDR3 DNA sequence: TGCGCCAGCAGCTTGGTCGGACAGGGCTACGAGCAGTACTTC.

This clonotype has a count of ten or more. The chain carries TRBV7-2 and TRBJ2-3, with D possibly being TRBD2 (7 bases). The CDR3 spans 20 residues. From germline, CDR1 is SGHTA and CDR2 FQGNSA. The V and J ends lost 4 bases and 2 bases respectively, with 28 bases between them. CDR3 region: CASSYSLFSGGASVTDTQYF. In DNA form, the CDR3 reads TGTGCCAGCAGCTATTCACTGTTTAGTGGGGGGGCGTCTGTCACAGATACGCAGTATTTT.

This rearrangement joins TRBV20-1 to TRBJ2-1; 8 positions match TRBD1. CDR1 and CDR2 (germline): DFQATT, SNEGSKA (reference sequence). The CDR3 has 15 amino acids. With 0 bases clipped from V and 4 bases from J, the junction kept 5 bases outside the gene matches. CDR3: CSAREWDRRYNEQFF. In nucleotides, the CDR3 is TGCAGTGCTAGAGAATGGGACAGGCGTTACAATGAGCAGTTCTTC.

The chain links TRBV7-2 to TRBJ2-3, with 10 bases identical to TRBD2. After removal of 5 bases from V and 6 bases from J, the junction contained 14 bases not matched to a gene. CDR1 is SGHTA, CDR2 FQGNSA, per germline. The CDR3 contains 17 residues. The chain's CDR3 is CASSKGPGLAVGDTQYF. In nucleotides, the CDR3 is TGTGCCAGCAGCAAAGGACCTGGACTAGCGGTGGGGGATACGCAGTATTTT. The complete variable domain, with remaining parts taken from reference TRBV7-2 and TRBJ2-3, reads GAGVSQSPSNKVTEKGKDVELRCDPISGHTALYWYRQSLGQGLEFLIYFQGNSAPDKSGLPSDRFSAERTGGSVSTLTIQRTQQEDSAVYLCASSKGPGLAVGDTQYFGPGTRLTVL.

There are many counts of this clonotype. The chain couples TRBV5-1 to TRBJ2-7; the match to TRBD1 covers 8 bases. Germline lookup yields CDR1 SGHRS and CDR2 YFSETQ. J was trimmed by 2 bases and V by 0 bases; bases with no gene match: 10. The CDR3 sequence is 17 residues long. CDR3: CASSLAIGQGIPYEQYF. DNA for the CDR3: TGCGCCAGCAGCTTGGCCATTGGACAGGGAATTCCCTACGAGCAGTACTTC.

CDR3 region: CASSQGTINTEAFF. CDR3 DNA: TGTGCCAGCAGCCAGGGGACCATTAACACTGAAGCTTTCTTT. The J gene is TRBJ1-1, the V gene TRBV4-2; possible D gene TRBD1, 5 bases. The CDR3 is 14 residues long. The germline gives CDR1 LGHNA, CDR2 YNFKEQ. V was clipped by 3 bases and J by 2 bases, with 10 bases between them.

This clonotype was counted ten times or more. The gene calls are TRBV5-1 and TRBJ2-3, with 12 bases aligning to TRBD2. The V segment lost 10 bases and the J segment 4 bases; nucleotides outside the gene matches: 7. Germline assignment: CDR1 SGHRS and CDR2 YFSETQ. This CDR3 has 14 amino acids. The DNA for the CDR3 is TGCGCCGGCTCGACTAGCGGGGGCCCAGATACGCAGTATTTT. Amino acid sequence: CAGSTSGGPDTQYF.

This clonotype has at least ten counts. This chain connects TRBV5-1 to TRBJ1-2, with no clear D. The V end was cut by 4 bases, the J end by 7 bases, with 20 bases between. Germline CDR1 SGHRS, CDR2 YFSETQ. The CDR3 is 15 amino acids. The CDR3 nucleotides read TGCGCCAGCAGCCCCCTTGAGGGAAAATCTGTTGGCTACACCTTC. It codes for CASSPLEGKSVGYTF. Full variable domain (rest looked up from reference TRBV5-1 and TRBJ1-2): KAGVTQTPRYLIKTRGQQVTLSCSPISGHRSVSWYQQTPGQGLQFLFEYFSETQRNKGNFPGRFSGRQFSNSRSEMNVSTLELGDSALYLCASSPLEGKSVGYTFGSGTRLTVV.

This clonotype was recorded at least ten times. The chain has TRBV12-3 or TRBV12-4 and TRBJ1-2, with D tentatively TRBD1 (5 bases). V shed 6 bases and J shed 4 bases, with 15 bases lying between them. The CDR3 has 14 residues. The CDR3 coding sequence is TGTGCCAGCAGCTCCTCCTCAGGGACCTATGGCTACACCTTC. Its protein product is CASSSSSGTYGYTF.

This clonotype was found a few times. The chain joins TRBV30 to TRBJ1-1; no reliable D call. The CDR3 sequence is 13 residues long. The germline V gene encodes CDR1 GTSNPN and CDR2 SVGIG (reference sequence). V was pared by 3 bases and J by 6 bases, with 14 bases between. The CDR3 protein is CAWSPTEEAEAFF. As DNA, the CDR3 is TGTGCCTGGAGCCCAACAGAGGAGGCTGAAGCTTTCTTT.

This clonotype has ten or more counts. V usage is TRBV5-1 and J usage is TRBJ1-2, with D unresolved. CDR1 and CDR2 from the germline V gene are SGHRS and YFSETQ. The CDR3 runs 14 residues. V was clipped by 0 bases and J by 5 bases, with 11 bases between them. The CDR3 loop is CASSLDVGSYGYTF. CDR3 bases: TGCGCCAGCAGCTTGGATGTGGGCTCTTATGGCTACACCTTC.

This clonotype showed up many times. The chain combines TRBV5-6 with TRBJ2-2; maybe TRBD1 (7 bases). The CDR3 covers 15 residues. Per the germline V gene, CDR1 is SGHDT and CDR2 is YYEEEE. The V and J ends lost 2 bases and 3 bases respectively, with 11 bases between them. CDR3 DNA: TGTGCCAGCAGCTTCCAGGGGGGTTACACCGGGGAGCTGTTTTTT. Its translation: CASSFQGGYTGELFF.

This clonotype was recorded many times. The chain employs TRBV4-1 and TRBJ1-2, with D perhaps TRBD1 (6 bases). Germline V gene sequence: CDR1 MGHRA, CDR2 YSYEKL. The ends were cut back, 7 bases at V and 4 bases at J, with 16 bases in the middle. CDR3 length: 14 residues. CDR3 sequence (DNA): TGCGCCAGCACCCAGGAGGGGGGCGCCTATGGCTACACCTTC. It is translated as CASTQEGGAYGYTF.

This clonotype was detected once. The chain couples TRBV28 to TRBJ2-1; D is uncertain. V was shortened by 2 bases and J by 0 bases, with 23 bases between the two germline ends. Germline V gene sequence: CDR1 MDHEN, CDR2 SYDVKM. The CDR3 loop spans 20 amino acids. The CDR3 region has the DNA TGTGCCAGCAGTTTAGGGTCTTTTTTCGAACAGATCAACTCCTACAATGAGCAGTTCTTC. It translates to CASSLGSFFEQINSYNEQFF.

There are many counts of this clonotype. CDR3 sequence: CASSPGRGLGEQYF. Here the CDR3 DNA reads TGTGCCAGCAGCCCGGGGCGGGGACTGGGCGAGCAGTACTTC. The chain links TRBV7-3 to TRBJ2-7; TRBD2 is a possible D gene (6 bases). V lost 5 bases to trimming and J lost 6 bases, with 17 bases between them. This CDR3 has 14 residues. Germline-derived CDR1 and CDR2 are SGHTA and FQGTGA.

This clonotype was found many times. The rearrangement uses TRBV5-1 and TRBJ2-1; no clear D. There are 11 residues in the CDR3. Germline lookup yields CDR1 SGHRS and CDR2 YFSETQ. V gave up 4 bases and J gave up 4 bases, with 3 bases separating them. CDR3 amino acids: CASSEYNEQFF. CDR3 in DNA: TGCGCCAGCAGCGAATACAATGAGCAGTTCTTC.

Remarks on this clonotype: One end of the junction varies from germline; a read error may be responsible. This chain links TRBV7-8 with TRBJ2-5; 9 nucleotides agree with TRBD1. CDR1 is SGHVS, CDR2 FQNEAQ, per germline. The CDR3 runs 14 residues. CDR3 in DNA: TGTGCCAGCAGCCCTACCAGGACAGGGGAGACCAAGTACTTC. Translating it yields CASSPTRTGETKYF.

This clonotype was detected many times. The chain links TRBV3-1 to TRBJ1-4; D may be TRBD1 (5 bases). CDR1 LGHDT and CDR2 YNNKEL come from the germline V gene (reference sequence). The CDR3 length is 13 residues. Trimming removed 4 bases from V and 6 bases from J, with 9 bases in between. DNA of the CDR3: TGTGCCAGCAGCCGGCGGGGGGATGAAAAACTGTTTTTT. As protein: CASSRRGDEKLFF.

This clonotype was seen ten or more times. The V and J genes are TRBV5-1 and TRBJ1-6; unclear D gene. Germline CDR1 reads SGHRS; CDR2 reads YFSETQ. There are 15 residues in the CDR3. Trimming took 5 bases from V and 8 from J, leaving 17 bases between them. The chain's CDR3 is CASRPEGSPYSPLHF. As DNA, the CDR3 is TGCGCCAGCAGACCGGAGGGCAGCCCATATTCACCCCTCCACTTT.